This TCR beta chain was identified during a study of monozygotic twins with inflammatory bowel disease (dated by TCRdb to the late 2010s). Context from the whole study: The full study comprised some 30 monozygotic twin pairs: nine German pairs (four IBD-concordant, five IBD-discordant) and 19 IBD-discordant Danish pairs. Within discordant pairs, disease-associated traits were sought mainly by comparing IBD patients with their genetically identical healthy co-twins. Each individual had, on average, about 151 000 unique TCRalpha sequences and 181 000 unique TCRbeta sequences available for analysis.

The CDR3, cysteine through phenylalanine, is 13 amino acids long. There is no recorded DNA. The germline V gene provides CDR1 SGHTA and CDR2 FQGNSA. Library prep was done by 5' RACE. For each TCR library, approximately 3.5 ug of total RNA was used. cDNA was synthesized with SMARTScribe reverse transcriptase in eight separate reactions per sample. During cDNA synthesis, template switching was used to introduce unique molecular identifiers that contained a 6-nucleotide sample barcode. Two nested PCRs of around 16 and 10 cycles amplified the TCRalpha and TCRbeta cDNA, and bead purification followed each PCR. Before amplification, cDNA was treated with uracil DNA-glycosylase and purified using the QIAquick PCR purification kit. In the second PCR, Illumina TruSeq-compatible adapters and sample-specific barcodes were added. TapeStation and Qubit were used to check library quality and concentration, and around 4.7 ng of each library was pooled. Sequencing of the pooled libraries was done on an Illumina HiSeq2500 single-index Rapid Run using custom sequencing primers and 2 x 100 bp reads. The study's own analysis went as follows. MiGEC version 1.2.6 was used for UMI-based consensus assembly, which corrected PCR and sequencing errors. V(D)J alignment, clonotype assembly and CDR3 extraction were performed with MiXCR version 2.1.1. Normalisation of gene usage, clonotype sharing and MAIT/NKT TCR abundance was achieved by analysing the top 1000, 10 000 and 20 000 clonotypes per sample. After downsampling to 27 000 UMIs, diversity was calculated as the inverse Simpson index using the vegan R package. Paired Mann-Whitney U tests were applied to discordant twin pairs, and Benjamini-Hochberg correction was used for multiple testing. After TCRdb reprocessed the reads, each CDR3 protein sequence was kept as one row, without DNA. The V and J calls were not made by the authors but by TCRdb's processing. The record for this sample contains approximately 390,000 distinct CDR3 sequences. Jointly, the top ten make up approximately 2.3% of the sample.

From each donor, a roughly 2.5 ml peripheral blood sample was collected into PAXgene tubes and stored at -80 degrees C. Total RNA was isolated from whole blood with the PAXgene blood miRNA kit on an automated QIAcube, without T cell sorting. Deep TCRalpha and TCRbeta repertoire profiling with unique molecular barcoding was performed on peripheral blood of monozygotic twin pairs concordant or discordant for inflammatory bowel disease. For every twin pair, smoking habits were documented, and each individual was categorised as a current, former or never smoker. Overall results and qualifications from the work: No single strong signal or clonotype linked to IBD turned up in the results, so the idea that one exists was not supported. No difference in repertoire similarity was observed between concordant and discordant twins, possibly owing to limited statistical power. The analysis was unable to tell different T cell subtypes apart. Differing immunosuppressive treatments among patients may have added background noise and inter-individual variability to the repertoires. Compared with healthy twins, IBD patients had fewer clonotypes in common with other individuals, a difference most pronounced in patients showing signs of disease activity. A decrease in TCRbeta repertoire diversity, as measured by inverse Simpson index, was observed in IBD patients compared with their healthy co-twins.

For this clonotype: What this receptor recognizes is not known.

The V gene is TRBV7-2 and the J gene is TRBJ2-5; TCRdb gives TRBD2 as the D gene, but with no DNA this cannot be confirmed. The material sequenced was blood. The TCR originated in a human donor with ulcerative colitis or Crohn's disease, or a healthy co-twin of an affected twin (not recorded which). CDR3 protein: CASSVLSAETQYF. With the rest looked up from the reference TRBV7-2 and TRBJ2-5 genes rather than sequenced, the full variable domain is GAGVSQSPSNKVTEKGKDVELRCDPISGHTALYWYRQSLGQGLEFLIYFQGNSAPDKSGLPSDRFSAERTGGSVSTLTIQRTQQEDSAVYLCASSVLSAETQYFGPGTRLLVL.